A single sample is the source of the 31 T cell receptor beta chains below, sequenced in a study of blood T cell repertoires in COVID-19. Measured with immunoSEQ multiplex PCR; TCRdb has only the in-frame clones, and not every one. The sample has 150,000 to 180,000 clones, 70% to 85% seen once; the top ten hold 0.63%. Sequencing input: peripheral blood. These receptors were obtained from a man between 60 and 75 years old with COVID-19, enrolled during active disease.

This clone was picked up a small number of times. The CDR3, as DNA: TGTGCCAGCAGCGCGGTGCCGGGGAACTATGGCTACACCTTC. Its protein is CASSAVPGNYGYTF. The rearrangement uses TRBV7-3 and TRBJ1-2; D not resolved. Germline loops: CDR1 SGHTA, CDR2 FQGTGA. The CDR3 contains 14 residues. V lost 5 bases and J lost 2, with 12 bases in between. Full variable domain (outside the CDR3, taken from reference TRBV7-3 and TRBJ1-2): GAGVSQTPSNKVTEKGKYVELRCDPISGHTALYWYRQSLGQGPEFLIYFQGTGAADDSGLPNDRFFAVRPEGSVSTLKIQRTERGDSAVYLCASSAVPGNYGYTFGSGTRLTVV.

This chain links TRBV14 with TRBJ2-2; D unclear. Germline V gene lookup returns CDR1 SGHDN and CDR2 FVKESK. The CDR3 is made up of 13 amino acids. Trimming removed 1 base from V and 4 bases from J, with 4 bases in between. CDR3 region: CASSQVSTGELFF. CDR3 sequence (DNA): TGTGCCAGCAGCCAAGTATCCACCGGGGAGCTGTTTTTT. Full variable domain (remainder filled in from reference TRBV14 and TRBJ2-2): EAGVTQFPSHSVIEKGQTVTLRCDPISGHDNLYWYRRVMGKEIKFLLHFVKESKQDESGMPNNRFLAERTGGTYSTLKVQPAELEDSGVYFCASSQVSTGELFFGEGSRLTVL.

The CDR3 bases are TGTGCCAGCAGCTTAGATCGGGGCGAGCAGTACTTC. It translates to CASSLDRGEQYF. The genes are TRBV11-2 and TRBJ2-7; a possible D gene is TRBD2 (5 bases). The germline V and J ends were trimmed by 0 bases and 6 bases, with 6 bases remaining between them. The CDR3 spans 12 residues. Germline-derived CDR1 and CDR2 are SGHAT and FQNNGV. The full variable domain, its missing parts supplied by reference TRBV11-2 and TRBJ2-7, is EAGVAQSPRYKIIEKRQSVAFWCNPISGHATLYWYQQILGQGPKLLIQFQNNGVVDDSQLPKDRFSAERLKGVDSTLKIQPAKLEDSAVYLCASSLDRGEQYFGPGTRLTVT.

This chain connects TRBV2 to TRBJ1-5; the D is unclear. CDR1 and CDR2 (germline): SNHLY, FYNNEI. V dropped 1 base and J dropped 1 base, with 8 bases sitting between them. CDR3 length: 15 amino acids. CDR3 loop: CASSEDGRSNQPQHF. The DNA for the CDR3 is TGTGCCAGCAGTGAAGACGGGAGGAGCAATCAGCCCCAGCATTTT.

V gene TRBV4-2 combines with J gene TRBJ2-6; 8 bases match TRBD1. This CDR3 has 16 amino acids. V trimming: 1 base; J trimming: 4 bases; junction bases outside the gene matches: 3. Germline lookup yields CDR1 LGHNA and CDR2 YNFKEQ. CDR3 bases: TGTGCCAGCAGCCAAGCTGACAGGGGCGGGGCCAACGTCCTGACTTTC. Translated, it gives CASSQADRGGANVLTF.

The chain recombines TRBV19 with TRBJ1-3, with 8 bases lining up with TRBD1. The V gene end was trimmed by 7 bases and the J gene end by 7 bases; junction bases not matched to a gene: 12. The CDR3 is 15 amino acids. The germline gives CDR1 LNHDA, CDR2 SQIVND (reference sequence). In nucleotides, the CDR3 is TGTGCCAGTACGGATGACAGGGGCATTCGGAACACCATATATTTT. Translated: CASTDDRGIRNTIYF.

The chain recombines TRBV28 with TRBJ1-4; weak D call: TRBD1 (5 bases). The CDR3 loop spans 16 amino acids. Trimming took off 2 bases at V and 0 bases at J, with 10 bases between the two ends. Germline V gene data show CDR1 as MDHEN and CDR2 as SYDVKM. The CDR3 loop reads CASSLSRGATNEKLFF. The CDR3 DNA sequence: TGTGCCAGCAGTTTAAGTAGGGGTGCAACTAATGAAAAACTGTTTTTT. Full variable domain (remainder filled in from reference TRBV28 and TRBJ1-4): DVKVTQSSRYLVKRTGEKVFLECVQDMDHENMFWYRQDPGLGLRLIYFSYDVKMKEKGDIPEGYSVSREKKERFSLILESASTNQTSMYLCASSLSRGATNEKLFFGSGTQLSVL.

The rearrangement joins TRBV7-2 to TRBJ2-7, with D perhaps TRBD2 (6 bases). Deletions cut 2 bases from V and 9 bases from J, with 20 bases between. The CDR3 loop spans 15 amino acids. Germline V gene data show CDR1 as SGHTA and CDR2 as FQGNSA. The CDR3 DNA is TGTGCCAGCAGCTTACCGGGCGGGGTAGCCTTAGGGCAGTACTTC. Translation: CASSLPGGVALGQYF.

This clone was detected once. This chain joins TRBV29-1 and TRBJ1-1; maybe TRBD1 (6 bases). CDR1 is SQVTM and CDR2 is ANQGSEA in the germline V gene. V was shortened by 2 bases and J by 3 bases, with 16 bases between the two germline ends. The CDR3 sequence is 15 residues long. CDR3 residues: CSVEFGTGGHTEAFF. For the CDR3, the DNA is TGCAGCGTTGAATTTGGGACGGGGGGGCACACTGAAGCTTTCTTT.

This clone was counted between two and nine times. The V call is TRBV7-6, the J call TRBJ2-2; 9 bases agree with TRBD1. V was pared by 0 bases and J by 8 bases, with 7 bases of the junction left unmatched. The CDR3 loop spans 16 amino acids. Germline values: CDR1 SGHVS, CDR2 FNYEAQ. The CDR3 region has the DNA TGTGCCAGCAGCTTAGCCGGGACAGGGAACAAAGGGGAGCTGTTTTTT. Encoded protein: CASSLAGTGNKGELFF.

The chain recombines TRBV6-5 with TRBJ1-6; tentatively, D is TRBD1 (6 bases). The CDR3 consists of 15 residues. Germline V gene data show CDR1 as MNHEY and CDR2 as SVGAGI. Deletions cut 6 bases from V and 6 bases from J, with 15 bases between. The CDR3 nucleotides read TGTGCCAGCAGCCCCCCCCAGGGGAGTAATTCACCCCTCCACTTT. As protein: CASSPPQGSNSPLHF.

V and J are TRBV9 and TRBJ1-2; D ambiguous. Germline V gene data show CDR1 as SGDLS and CDR2 as YYNGEE. The CDR3 runs to 12 residues. Trimming cost V 3 bases and J 5 bases, with 8 bases left between them. CDR3 sequence (DNA): TGTGCCAGCAGCGCCTCCGGGTATGGCTACACCTTC. It encodes CASSASGYGYTF.

V gene TRBV21-1 combines with J gene TRBJ2-7; TRBD2 is taken as the D call from the table, unchecked against the DNA. TRBV21-1 is listed as a pseudogene. This CDR3 has 17 residues. Written as DNA, the CDR3 is TGTGCCAGCAGCAAATATGGTCTAGCGGGGGGGCCCTACGAGCAGTACTTC. The encoded protein is CASSKYGLAGGPYEQYF.

The chain recombines TRBV21-1 with TRBJ1-3. TRBV21-1 is a listed pseudogene. This CDR3 is built from 17 residues. Written as DNA, the CDR3 is TGTGCCAGCACCCCCTTGGGGGGTGATCGTACGGGAAACACCATATATTTT. This gives the protein CASTPLGGDRTGNTIYF.

CDR3 DNA: TGTGCCAGCAGTCTCCCCCGGGAGGGGAATTCACCCCTCCACTTT. Protein: CASSLPREGNSPLHF. J is TRBJ1-6 and V is TRBV28, with a weak D call TRBD1 (5 bases). CDR1 is MDHEN and CDR2 is SYDVKM in the germline V gene. V lost 5 bases, J lost 7 bases, and 15 bases lay in between. The CDR3 spans 15 residues.

The V call is TRBV3-1 (or the pseudogene TRBV3-2), the J call TRBJ2-4, with 16 bases identical to TRBD2. This CDR3 spans 18 amino acids. The junction had 6 bases not matched to a gene; V was cut back by 5 bases and J by 2 bases. Germline V lookup: CDR1 LGHDT, CDR2 YNNKEL (reference sequence). CDR3 amino acids: CASSRGTSGGVSKNIQYF. The CDR3 coding sequence is TGTGCCAGCAGCAGGGGGACTAGCGGGGGGGTGTCCAAAAACATTCAGTACTTC.

This clone was observed a single time. The chain has TRBV28 and TRBJ1-2, with 8 bases identical to TRBD1. The CDR3 runs to 14 residues. CDR1 and CDR2 (germline): MDHEN, SYDVKM. V lost 7 bases, J lost 8 bases, and 12 bases stayed unmatched. The CDR3 loop is CASTPSQGAGGYTF. The CDR3 DNA sequence: TGTGCCAGCACCCCGTCGCAGGGGGCGGGAGGCTACACCTTC.

The chain recombines TRBV7-8 with TRBJ2-7; D is possibly TRBD2 (11 bases). The CDR3 contains 21 residues. Trimming removed 5 bases at V and 2 bases at J, with 34 bases between. Germline CDR1 is SGHVS and CDR2 is FQNEAQ. The CDR3 reads CASSRAGTGAFLTSGTYEQYF. The CDR3 DNA reads TGTGCCAGCAGCCGAGCCGGGACAGGGGCTTTCTTGACTAGCGGGACCTACGAGCAGTACTTC.

The chain links TRBV7-2 to TRBJ1-1; 9 positions agree with TRBD1. Trimming cost V 4 bases and J 4 bases; bases outside gene matches: 7. The CDR3 consists of 15 residues. Germline V lookup: CDR1 SGHTA, CDR2 FQGNSA. CDR3 loop: CASSSTGGSGTEAFF. The CDR3 DNA follows: TGTGCCAGCAGCTCTACAGGGGGCAGTGGCACTGAAGCTTTCTTT.

The chain employs TRBV3-1 (or the pseudogene TRBV3-2) and TRBJ2-1; 12 bases align to TRBD2. Germline CDR1 reads LGHDT; CDR2 reads YNNKEL (reference sequence). This CDR3 is built from 16 residues. V lost 0 bases, J lost 7 bases, and 4 bases stayed unmatched. CDR3 loop: CASSQDGLAGRNEQFF. CDR3 nucleotide sequence: TGTGCCAGCAGCCAAGATGGACTAGCGGGAAGGAATGAGCAGTTCTTC.

The chain links TRBV6-2 or TRBV6-3 to TRBJ1-4, with unresolved D. This CDR3 comprises 15 residues. Germline assignment: CDR1 MNHEY and CDR2 SVGEGT. The V end was cut by 5 bases, the J end by 7 bases, with 17 bases between. CDR3 nucleotide sequence: TGTGCCAGCAGTCCCGGGCCCCGGGGTGGTGAAAAACTGTTTTTT. Translating gives CASSPGPRGGEKLFF.

The V call is TRBV24-1, the J call TRBJ1-2; TRBD1 matches 8 bases. J was trimmed by 6 bases and V by 4 bases; bases with no gene match: 6. The CDR3 has 14 residues. From germline, CDR1 is KGHDR and CDR2 SFDVKD. CDR3 protein: CATSDLDRENGYTF. CDR3 sequence (DNA): TGTGCCACCAGTGACCTGGACAGGGAAAATGGCTACACCTTC.

This chain joins TRBV10-3 and TRBJ1-2, with D maybe TRBD1 (6 bases). The CDR3 runs to 13 residues. Trimming pared 4 bases from V and 8 bases from J, leaving 14 bases between. CDR1 is ENHRY, CDR2 SYGVKD, per germline. DNA for the CDR3: TGTGCCATCAGTGTGGACAGAAGCGAGGGCTACACCTTC. This codes for CAISVDRSEGYTF.

The chain carries TRBV6-5 and TRBJ1-2; TRBD1 might be the D (5 bases). The CDR3 length is 14 residues. CDR1 is MNHEY, CDR2 SVGAGI, per germline. Deletions cut 6 bases from V and 3 bases from J, with 14 bases between. CDR3 nucleotide sequence: TGTGCCAGCAGAATCGACCCAGGGCACTATGGCTACACCTTC. It yields the protein CASRIDPGHYGYTF.

The chain links TRBV6-2 or TRBV6-3 to TRBJ2-7; 11 bases line up with TRBD2. The V gene end was trimmed by 2 bases and the J gene end by 7 bases; junction bases not matched to a gene: 7. The CDR3 spans 15 residues. Per the germline V gene, CDR1 is MNHEY and CDR2 is SVGEGT. The CDR3 loop reads CASSYELAGVGEQYF. The CDR3 nucleotides are TGTGCCAGCAGTTACGAACTAGCGGGAGTGGGTGAGCAGTACTTC.

The chain joins TRBV14 to TRBJ2-3; D is uncertain. With 1 base removed from V and 0 bases from J, the gap between germline ends came to 8 bases. From germline, CDR1 is SGHDN and CDR2 FVKESK. The CDR3 is 15 amino acids. DNA for the CDR3: TGTGCCAGCAGCCAAGGTCCGGGTAGCACAGATACGCAGTATTTT. It translates to CASSQGPGSTDTQYF.

The gene calls are TRBV6-2 or TRBV6-3 and TRBJ1-5, with 7 positions matching TRBD1. CDR1 and CDR2 from the germline V gene are MNHEY and SVGEGT. V dropped 2 bases and J dropped 5; count of bases not matched to a gene: 6. The CDR3 is 15 amino acids. The CDR3 DNA follows: TGTGCCAGCAGTTACGGTCGAGGGGGCGATCAGCCCCAGCATTTT. Translating gives CASSYGRGGDQPQHF.

V is TRBV28 and J is TRBJ1-2, with 9 bases lining up with TRBD1. This CDR3 comprises 13 residues. CDR1 is MDHEN and CDR2 is SYDVKM in the germline V gene. V trimming: 6 bases; J trimming: 8 bases; junction bases outside the gene matches: 7. CDR3 bases: TGTGCCAGCAGCAACAGGGGGCAAGGAGGCTACACCTTC. As protein: CASSNRGQGGYTF.

CDR3 region: CASSPGRVGVDIQYF. CDR3 coding DNA: TGTGCCAGCTCACCAGGGCGTGTCGGTGTGGACATTCAGTACTTC. V gene TRBV18 combines with J gene TRBJ2-4, with D hard to call. This CDR3 is built from 15 residues. Trimming shortened V by 2 bases and J by 8 bases, and 16 bases separated the two germline ends. Germline loops: CDR1 KGHSH, CDR2 LQKENI.

The chain carries TRBV5-1 and TRBJ1-2; no definite D call. The CDR3 has 15 residues. The ends were cut back, 0 bases at V and 3 bases at J, with 12 bases in the middle. The germline CDR1 and CDR2 sequences are SGHRS and YFSETQ. Here the CDR3 DNA reads TGCGCCAGCAGCTTGGGTTCCGGGTTCGACTATGGCTACACCTTC. Translation gives CASSLGSGFDYGYTF.

This chain connects TRBV4-1 to TRBJ1-2; D is undetermined. Trimming cost V 0 bases and J 3 bases, with 14 bases left between them. CDR3 length equals 16 residues. Germline assignment: CDR1 MGHRA and CDR2 YSYEKL. In nucleotides, the CDR3 is TGCGCCAGCAGCCAAGACCGGACGGGAGGATACTATGGCTACACCTTC. This sequence encodes CASSQDRTGGYYGYTF.